This T cell receptor beta chain emerged from a study of T cells in Graves' hyperthyroidism and ophthalmopathy. CDR3 length: 17 residues. Per the germline V gene, CDR1 is SGDLS and CDR2 is YYNGEE. V lost 0 bases, J lost 3 bases, and 19 bases lay in between. This clonotype was seen only a few times. Regions amplified from RNA transcripts were the TCR beta CDR3 regions. Initially, a first-round RT-PCR of the TCR CDR3 employed the HTBI primer set. One entry per CDR3 protein, called by TCRdb with MiXCR from the multiplex PCR reads. This table has about 270,000 distinct CDR3 sequences, over 20% appearing once.

V usage is TRBV9 and J usage is TRBJ2-7, with D perhaps being TRBD1 or TRBD2 (5 bases each). Sequenced material: blood. This receptor was identified in a man aged 30-40 years with Graves' ophthalmopathy. The CDR3 DNA sequence: TGTGCCAGCAGCGTAGGAGGCCCCGGGGCTTCGGGCTACGAGCAGTACTTC. Protein: CASSVGGPGASGYEQYF.